This is a list of T cell receptor beta chains from one sample in a study of HIV-infected patients and healthy controls. TCRdb independently ran MiXCR on the 5' RACE reads; one entry per CDR3 protein. Of tens of thousands of distinct CDR3 sequences in the sample, more than 7.5% were seen once. The sequenced sample consisted of blood. The receptor source for this set is an adult in good health. CDR3s include the opening cysteine and the closing phenylalanine or tryptophan. The D gene is left open where the match is weak. The size field is filled for only some rows; it gives once, few, many or a size class.

j_call | clone_size | cdr3_length | d_call | v_call | cdr3_aa | cdr3_nt
TRBJ1-6 | . | 15 | TRBD1 | TRBV5-6 | CASSTGQGFGSPLHF | TGTGCCAGCAGCACCGGACAGGGTTTCGGTTCACCCCTCCACTTT
TRBJ2-1 | few | 15 | TRBD2 | TRBV30 | CAWSGGSPSYNEQFF | TGTGCCTGGAGTGGCGGGAGCCCCTCCTACAATGAGCAGTTCTTC
TRBJ2-7 | many | 15 | TRBD1 | TRBV24-1 | CATSDRQGSSYEQYF | TGTGCCACCAGTGATCGACAGGGGAGCTCCTACGAGCAGTACTTC
TRBJ2-1 | . | 17 | TRBD1 | TRBV6-2/TRBV6-3 | CASSRNPYQGASNEQFF | TGTGCCAGCAGCCGTAATCCCTACCAGGGGGCGTCGAATGAGCAGTTCTTC
TRBJ1-1 | many | 15 | TRBD1 | TRBV28 | CASSDRTGERTEAFF | TGTGCCAGCAGTGACAGGACAGGGGAAAGAACTGAAGCTTTCTTT
TRBJ2-3 | many | 17 | TRBD1 | TRBV11-3 | CASSPRPGTGGTDTQYF | TGTGCCAGCAGTCCTCGCCCCGGGACAGGGGGCACAGATACGCAGTATTTT
TRBJ1-2 | many | 12 | . | TRBV12-3/TRBV12-4 | CASSFSSYGYTF | TGTGCCAGCAGTTTTAGCTCCTATGGCTACACCTTC
TRBJ1-1 | many | 15 | . | TRBV7-2 | CASSYQDRINTEAFF | TGTGCCAGCAGCTACCAGGACAGAATAAACACTGAAGCTTTCTTT
TRBJ2-2 | many | 12 | . | TRBV9 | CASSVGPGELFF | TGTGCCAGCAGCGTAGGCCCCGGGGAGCTGTTTTTT
TRBJ2-7 | many | 13 | . | TRBV7-2 | CASSFVSTYEQYF | TGTGCCAGCAGCTTTGTCTCCACCTACGAGCAGTACTTC
TRBJ2-5 | . | 15 | TRBD2 | TRBV7-2 | CASSPGGLAGETQYF | TGTGCCAGCAGCCCAGGTGGACTAGCTGGAGAGACCCAGTACTTC
TRBJ1-2 | many | 15 | . | TRBV7-2 | CASSLGFPGNYGYTF | TGTGCCAGCAGCTTAGGATTCCCAGGGAACTATGGCTACACCTTC
TRBJ1-2 | many | 13 | . | TRBV6-5 | CASSYEQYYGYTF | TGTGCCAGCAGTTACGAACAGTACTATGGCTACACCTTC
TRBJ2-3 | many | 14 | . | TRBV24-1 | CATSDPGGTDTQYF | TGTGCCACCAGTGATCCAGGAGGCACAGATACGCAGTATTTT
TRBJ1-1 | many | 13 | . | TRBV9 | CASQQGLNTEAFF | TGTGCCAGCCAACAGGGTCTGAACACTGAAGCTTTCTTT
TRBJ1-1 | many | 15 | TRBD1 | TRBV27 | CASKNRGRMVTEAFF | TGTGCCAGCAAGAACAGGGGGCGGATGGTCACTGAAGCTTTCTTT
TRBJ2-1 | . | 17 | TRBD1 | TRBV11-2 | CASSLEGQGANYNEQFF | TGTGCCAGCAGCTTAGAGGGACAGGGGGCTAACTACAATGAGCAGTTCTTC
TRBJ2-1 | many | 12 | . | TRBV7-2 | CASRHGGNEQFF | TGTGCCAGCCGCCATGGGGGTAATGAGCAGTTCTTC
TRBJ2-3 | medium-sized | 16 | . | TRBV25-1 | CASSPVSGGVTDTQYF | TGTGCCAGCTCCCCAGTGAGCGGCGGGGTCACAGATACGCAGTATTTT
TRBJ1-1 | many | 17 | TRBD1 | TRBV7-3 | CASSLTGQGQGSTEAFF | TGTGCCAGCAGCCTGACCGGACAGGGACAGGGGAGCACTGAAGCTTTCTTT